The present T cell receptor (beta chain) was sequenced within a study of blood T cell repertoires in COVID-19 (TCRdb year 2020). Context from the whole study: Samples from collaborators originated in the United States, Italy and Spain and spanned both the acute and convalescent phases of COVID-19. Deeply sampled blood TCRbeta repertoires from subjects exposed to, actively infected with, or recovered from COVID-19 were included in the dataset. The repertoires were released in a freely available public database intended as a resource for research on the immune response to SARS-CoV-2. Sample metadata almost always included a de-identified subject ID, COVID-19 status, age in years and sex. The prospective study material was composed of cDNA or gDNA derived from T cells, B-cell-depleted T cells, or PBMCs. Samples came from the ongoing ImmuneRACE study (first 160 participants) plus 1,254 subjects from 6 global collaborators. Where available, HLA class I and class II types were obtained from metadata supplied by the sample provider rather than from assay-based typing.

The germline V gene (reference sequence) provides CDR1 MNHEY and CDR2 SMNVEV. Trimming costs V 4 bases and J 4 bases, and their ends lie 11 bases apart. CDR3 length: 14 amino acids, cysteine to phenylalanine. CDR3 DNA is the only sequence kept; it has 42 bases, read in frame from the first base. Notes on this clone: The target of this receptor is not known. No base quality information exists; no much larger clone differs at one position.

Whole blood was collected in K2EDTA tubes by collaborating institutions according to the institutions' own protocols. Collaborator samples were shipped for TCRbeta analysis as frozen whole blood, isolated PBMCs, or DNA extracted from either sample type. Study-wide conclusions, independent of this receptor: Clinical and demographic metadata were provided uncurated, with the amount varying by source and participant.

TCRbeta CDR3 regions were amplified from genomic DNA using the immunoSEQ Assay, a bias-controlled multiplex PCR. The published analysis was carried out like this. Within the assay, amplification of reference gene primers was used to estimate how many nucleated cells each sample contained. To quantify the absolute abundance of each unique TCRbeta CDR3 rearrangement, sequence reads were collapsed and filtered. For each sample, productive Simpson clonality was calculated as the square root of Simpson's diversity index across productive rearrangements. TCRdb took over this immuneACCESS table, retaining in-frame rearrangements with V and J assigned. Such tables are incomplete; in checked studies, under half of the missing clones stem from an unresolved V gene, and the remainder is unexplained. The V and J calls and clone size are taken from that table; D and trimming were inferred from the DNA. The sample table shows 150,000 or so clones, and around 83% are seen once. The ten top clones hold roughly 1.6% of the sample.

The receptor chain draws on TRBV27 and TRBJ2-1; possibly the D gene is TRBD2, per 6 matching bases. The specimen was peripheral blood. This TCR derives from a human donor in a cohort sampled during active COVID-19. The DNA sequence is given as TGTGCCAGCAGTTGGGGGGTAGGGTACAATGAGCAGTTCTTC. It translates to CASSWGVGYNEQFF.